These T cell receptor beta chains were read from a single sample in a study of long-term antiretroviral therapy in people with HIV. This table comes from immunoSEQ multiplex PCR, and its TCRdb copy is limited to in-frame clones, with some not included. Of about 24,000 clones listed, about four fifths were seen once; the top ten hold around 20%. This material consisted of unsorted PBMCs, taken 0.4 years after starting antiretroviral therapy. Receptors originate from a man aged 50-59 years with HIV. The CDR3 runs from the conserved cysteine through the conserved F or W. A D gene is named only where the DNA matches it firmly. The listing skips clone size in some rows; elsewhere it reads once, few, many or a size class.

D,J,size,V,CDR3,DNA
TRBD1,TRBJ2-7,.,TRBV27,CASSARGRTYEQYF,TGTGCCAGCAGTGCCAGGGGGAGAACCTACGAGCAGTACTTC
.,TRBJ2-7,few,TRBV18,CASSQGPEQYF,TGTGCCAGCTCACAAGGGCCCGAGCAGTACTTC
.,TRBJ1-4,.,TRBV18,CASSPRDATNEKLFF,TGTGCCAGCTCACCCAGGGATGCAACTAATGAAAAACTGTTTTTT
.,TRBJ1-2,.,TRBV18,CASSPVNDGNYGYTF,TGTGCCAGCTCACCAGTCAACGATGGTAACTATGGCTACACCTTC
TRBD1,TRBJ1-3,.,TRBV4-3,CASSPITGAGNTIYF,TGCGCCAGCAGCCCCATCACAGGGGCTGGAAACACCATATATTTT
TRBD1,TRBJ1-1,.,TRBV7-9,CASRSQGGGTEAFF,TGTGCCAGCAGATCACAGGGGGGGGGCACTGAAGCTTTCTTT
.,TRBJ1-2,.,TRBV5-6,CASSGGAVGYTF,TGTGCCAGCAGCGGGGGGGCTGTCGGCTACACCTTC
.,TRBJ2-2,few,TRBV11-2,CASSLPGTGELFF,TGTGCCAGCAGCTTACCCGGCACCGGGGAGCTGTTTTTT
TRBD1,TRBJ2-7,.,TRBV6-5,CASSYRLTGAPYEQYF,TGTGCCAGCAGTTACCGACTTACAGGGGCTCCCTACGAGCAGTACTTC
TRBD1,TRBJ2-1,.,TRBV18,CASSPTTGSYSEQFF,TGTGCCAGCTCACCAACGACAGGGAGTTACAGTGAGCAGTTCTTC
TRBD1,TRBJ1-2,.,TRBV4-1,CASSFRQGSGSMGYTF,TGCGCCAGCAGCTTCAGACAGGGTTCGGGCTCTATGGGCTACACCTTC
.,TRBJ2-5,.,TRBV6-6,CASRTGGLAETQYF,TGTGCCAGCAGGACTGGTGGGTTGGCAGAGACCCAGTACTTC
.,TRBJ1-1,.,TRBV10-3,CATAEGSDLRAFF,TGTGCCACCGCTGAGGGGTCAGACTTGAGGGCTTTCTTT
.,TRBJ1-2,.,TRBV6-1,CASSENGALANYGYTF,TGTGCCAGCAGTGAAAATGGGGCTCTCGCTAACTATGGCTACACCTTC
TRBD1,TRBJ1-1,.,TRBV12-5,CASGFGTGKTEAFF,TGTGCTAGTGGTTTCGGGACAGGGAAAACTGAAGCTTTCTTT
.,TRBJ1-1,.,TRBV14,CASSQGQGVGENTEAFF,TGTGCCAGCAGCCAAGGGCAGGGCGTTGGGGAGAACACTGAAGCTTTCTTT
.,TRBJ2-7,.,TRBV9,CASSPAGLGLDEQYF,TGTGCCAGCAGCCCCGCAGGACTGGGACTTGACGAGCAGTACTTC
TRBD1,TRBJ1-2,.,TRBV2,CASSESGDSPHYTF,TGTGCCAGCAGTGAAAGTGGGGACAGTCCCCATTACACCTTC
.,TRBJ1-6,.,TRBV4-1,CASSQEETYNSPLHF,TGCGCCAGCAGCCAAGAAGAGACTTACAATTCACCCCTCCACTTT
TRBD2,TRBJ2-3,.,TRBV7-2,CASSLGGATDTQYF,TGTGCCAGCAGCCTCGGGGGGGCCACAGATACGCAGTATTTT
TRBD2,TRBJ2-5,once,TRBV6-6,CASSSSGETQYF,TGTGCCAGCAGCTCTAGCGGGGAGACCCAGTACTTC
TRBD2,TRBJ2-1,.,TRBV28,CASSPLGTSGFASSYNEQFF,TGTGCCAGCAGTCCTCTCGGGACTAGCGGGTTCGCAAGCTCCTACAATGAGCAGTTCTTC
TRBD1,TRBJ2-1,.,TRBV5-1,CASSHGQGRLGEQFF,TGCGCCAGCAGCCACGGACAGGGGAGGCTCGGTGAGCAGTTCTTC
.,TRBJ1-4,.,TRBV7-8,CASSLDSAGNEKLFF,TGTGCCAGCAGCTTAGATAGCGCTGGGAATGAAAAACTGTTTTTT
TRBD2,TRBJ2-1,.,TRBV4-3,CASSQDGAGGYNEQFF,TGCGCCAGCAGCCAAGACGGAGCGGGGGGTTACAATGAGCAGTTCTTC
TRBD1,TRBJ2-2,.,TRBV7-9,CASSFRDRGNTGELFF,TGTGCCAGCAGCTTCCGGGACAGGGGCAACACCGGGGAGCTGTTTTTT
.,TRBJ1-5,.,TRBV15,CATSRADRTEWPQHF,TGTGCCACCAGCAGGGCTGACAGGACGGAATGGCCCCAGCATTTT
.,TRBJ2-7,.,TRBV10-2,CASSDPGIWAQYF,TGCGCCAGCAGTGACCCCGGGATCTGGGCGCAGTACTTC
TRBD1,TRBJ1-6,.,TRBV5-1,CASSLVALGTGDLSPLHF,TGCGCCAGCAGCTTGGTAGCCCTTGGGACAGGGGATCTTTCACCCCTCCACTTT
.,TRBJ1-1,.,TRBV10-2,CAGLPQGYDLAFF,TGCGCCGGCTTACCGCAGGGGTACGACCTCGCTTTCTTT
TRBD1,TRBJ2-5,.,TRBV19,CASTDRGTQETQYF,TGTGCCAGTACCGACAGGGGGACCCAAGAGACCCAGTACTTC
.,TRBJ1-1,.,TRBV7-8,CASSLGRVTEAFF,TGTGCCAGCAGCTTAGGCAGGGTCACTGAAGCTTTCTTT
.,TRBJ2-5,.,TRBV5-1,CASGNRVETQYF,TGCGCCAGCGGAAACAGGGTTGAGACCCAGTACTTC
TRBD2,TRBJ2-3,.,TRBV9,CASSVTSGADTQYF,TGTGCCAGCAGCGTTACTAGCGGGGCAGATACGCAGTATTTT
.,TRBJ1-5,few,TRBV4-1,CASSQDQQTTYFQPQHF,TGCGCCAGCAGCCAAGATCAGCAAACAACGTATTTTCAGCCCCAGCATTTT
.,TRBJ1-2,few,TRBV25-1,CASSVMGGSYGYTF,TGTGCCAGCAGTGTCATGGGGGGCTCCTATGGCTACACCTTC
TRBD1,TRBJ2-1,.,TRBV19,CASTQDRDPYNEQFF,TGTGCCAGTACCCAAGACAGGGATCCCTACAATGAGCAGTTCTTC
.,TRBJ2-7,.,TRBV6-6,CASSLPRTVGDEQYF,TGTGCCAGCAGCCTACCCAGGACCGTGGGGGACGAGCAGTACTTC
TRBD1,TRBJ2-1,.,TRBV11-3,CASSYNTGDEQFF,TGTGCCAGCAGCTATAACACAGGGGATGAGCAGTTCTTC
.,TRBJ2-2,.,TRBV7-3,CASSLREATGELFF,TGTGCCAGCAGCTTAAGGGAGGCTACCGGGGAGCTGTTTTTT
TRBD2,TRBJ2-3,.,TRBV4-3,CASSPTGRAGTTDTQYF,TGCGCCAGCAGCCCGACGGGGAGAGCGGGGACCACAGATACGCAGTATTTT
.,TRBJ1-2,.,TRBV9,CASSVASLPPGGYTF,TGTGCCAGCAGCGTAGCGTCATTGCCTCCCGGCGGCTACACCTTC
.,TRBJ1-2,.,TRBV5-1,CASSPRGGTSNYGYTF,TGCGCCAGCAGCCCGAGGGGTGGAACATCTAACTATGGCTACACCTTC
TRBD1,TRBJ1-2,.,TRBV4-1,CASSQPGQPGYGYTF,TGCGCCAGCAGCCAACCGGGACAGCCGGGCTATGGCTACACCTTC
.,TRBJ2-2,.,TRBV15,CATSNKGRGLNTGELFF,TGTGCCACCAGCAACAAGGGCAGGGGACTTAACACCGGGGAGCTGTTTTTT
.,TRBJ1-3,.,TRBV7-9,CASSPTGRSSGNTIYF,TGTGCCAGCAGCCCGACGGGACGCAGCTCTGGAAACACCATATATTTT
.,TRBJ1-2,few,TRBV7-6,CASSTTPQLANYGYTF,TGTGCCAGCAGCACAACGCCCCAGCTAGCCAACTATGGCTACACCTTC
.,TRBJ1-4,.,TRBV28,CASSSSDEKLFF,TGTGCCAGCAGTTCCTCTGACGAAAAACTGTTTTTT
.,TRBJ1-1,.,TRBV13,CASSPRTHMNTEAFF,TGTGCCAGCAGTCCCCGGACTCATATGAACACTGAAGCTTTCTTT
.,TRBJ1-1,once,TRBV27,CASSYKGPPEAFF,TGTGCCAGCAGTTATAAGGGCCCGCCTGAAGCTTTCTTT
.,TRBJ2-7,.,TRBV28,CASSLRGAGSYEQYF,TGTGCCAGCAGTTTACGGGGCGCGGGCTCCTACGAGCAGTACTTC
.,TRBJ1-1,.,TRBV9,CASSVEPGSNTEAFF,TGTGCCAGCAGCGTAGAACCAGGGAGCAACACTGAAGCTTTCTTT
.,TRBJ2-7,.,TRBV7-9,CASSLADGTEYF,TGTGCCAGCAGCTTAGCGGATGGGACGGAGTACTTC
TRBD1,TRBJ1-4,few,TRBV4-1,CASRDLGGQSATNEKLFF,TGCGCCAGCAGGGATCTTGGGGGACAGTCTGCAACTAATGAAAAACTGTTTTTT
.,TRBJ1-2,.,TRBV5-3,CARSFRKGVQSIYGYTF,TGTGCCAGAAGCTTCCGTAAGGGCGTCCAGTCGATATATGGCTACACCTTC
.,TRBJ2-1,.,TRBV14,CASSQDRAPGYNEQFF,TGTGCCAGCAGCCAAGATCGGGCTCCAGGGTACAATGAGCAGTTCTTC
.,TRBJ1-1,.,TRBV6-5,CASSYSGGTEAFF,TGTGCCAGCAGTTACTCAGGGGGCACTGAAGCTTTCTTT
.,TRBJ1-5,once,TRBV28,CASSPVGGGGYSNQPQHF,TGTGCCAGCAGCCCTGTGGGGGGAGGTGGGTATAGCAATCAGCCCCAGCATTTT
.,TRBJ1-2,.,TRBV7-9,CASSPRQDGYTF,TGTGCCAGCAGCCCCCGACAGGACGGCTACACCTTC